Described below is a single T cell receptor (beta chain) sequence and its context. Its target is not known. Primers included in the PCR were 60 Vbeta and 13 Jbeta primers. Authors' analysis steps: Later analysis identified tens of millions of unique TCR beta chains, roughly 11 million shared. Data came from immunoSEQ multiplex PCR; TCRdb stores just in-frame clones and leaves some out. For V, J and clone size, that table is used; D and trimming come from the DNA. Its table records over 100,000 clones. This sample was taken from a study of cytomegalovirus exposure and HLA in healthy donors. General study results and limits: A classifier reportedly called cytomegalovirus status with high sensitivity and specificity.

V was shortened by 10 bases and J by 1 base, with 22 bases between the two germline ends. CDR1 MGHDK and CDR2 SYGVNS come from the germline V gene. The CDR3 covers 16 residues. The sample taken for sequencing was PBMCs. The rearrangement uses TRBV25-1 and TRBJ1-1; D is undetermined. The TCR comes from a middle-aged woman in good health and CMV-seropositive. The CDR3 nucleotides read TGTGCCAACCCCCCCCCAGGTCTGTCAAGGAACACTGAAGCTTTCTTT. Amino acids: CANPPPGLSRNTEAFF.